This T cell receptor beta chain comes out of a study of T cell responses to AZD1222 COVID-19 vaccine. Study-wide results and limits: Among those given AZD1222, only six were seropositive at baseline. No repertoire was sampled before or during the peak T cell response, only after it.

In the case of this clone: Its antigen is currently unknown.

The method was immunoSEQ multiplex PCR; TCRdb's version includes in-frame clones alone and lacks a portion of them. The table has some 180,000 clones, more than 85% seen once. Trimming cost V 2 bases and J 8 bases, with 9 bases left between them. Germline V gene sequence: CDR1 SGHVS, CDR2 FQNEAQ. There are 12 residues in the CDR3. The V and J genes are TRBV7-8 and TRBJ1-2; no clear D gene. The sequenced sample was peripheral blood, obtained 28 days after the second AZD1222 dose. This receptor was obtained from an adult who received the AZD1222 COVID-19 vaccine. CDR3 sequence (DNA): TGTGCCAGCAGCTTATTTGGAGACGGCTACACCTTC. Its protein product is CASSLFGDGYTF.